The text below deals with one T cell receptor (beta chain). Its antigen is unknown. Carrying UMI labels, the TRB cDNA libraries were prepared through 5' RACE. TCRdb reprocessed the 5' RACE reads and keeps a single row for each CDR3 protein, giving no DNA. The sample table sets out about 42,000 distinct CDR3 sequences. This entry comes from a study of CXCR3-negative and CXCR3-positive naive CD8 T cells. Germline-derived CDR1 and CDR2 are MDHEN and SYDVKM. The length of the CDR3 is 13 residues. Overall study findings and caveats: TRBV-TRBJ usage matched between naive CXCR3-negative and CXCR3-positive cells but not between memory cells. Most assays were run on fresh PBMCs (CXCR3 expression partially decreased after cryopreservation).

This chain connects TRBV28 to TRBJ2-7; TCRdb picks TRBD1, but there is no DNA to check that call. The source of this sequence is a human donor in good health. Some clones in this sample may be carry-over from other donors' samples. The sequencing sample was made of naive CXCR3- CD8+ T cells from blood. Subset of the sample: CD45RO-CCR7+CD27+CD95- naive CD8+ T cells lacking CXCR3 (TNR3-). The CDR3 reads CASAPDRGYEQYF.